A selection of T cell receptor beta chains follows, all from one sample in a study of human T cells and chemical hapten exposure. TCRdb analysed the RACE reads with MiXCR anew, one entry per CDR3 protein. The sample has more than 250,000 distinct CDR3 sequences; approximately 7.5% are singletons. The starting material was whole blood, obtained in connection with sensitization to the hapten diphenylcyclopropenone (DPC). Every receptor here comes from a man aged 18 to 30 with alopecia areata. Some clones in this sample may be carry-over from other donors' samples. Both conserved end residues are part of each CDR3. The order of the fields is V gene, J gene, clone size, D gene, CDR3 protein, CDR3 DNA. The D gene is left open where the match is weak. A row's size may be missing; if present it is once, few, many or a size class.

V: TRBV2; J: TRBJ2-2; size: many; D: .; CDR3: CASRAGELFF; DNA: TGTGCCAGCAGGGCCGGGGAGCTGTTTTTT
V: TRBV12-3/TRBV12-4; J: TRBJ1-2; size: few; D: .; CDR3: CASSPRVGEGGYTF; DNA: TGTGCCAGCAGTCCGAGGGTAGGGGAGGGTGGCTACACCTTC
V: TRBV5-1; J: TRBJ2-7; size: .; D: .; CDR3: CASSSGVTEEQYF; DNA: TGCGCCAGCAGCTCGGGTGTGACCGAAGAGCAGTACTTC
V: TRBV27; J: TRBJ2-6; size: many; D: .; CDR3: CATQVQVSGANVLTF; DNA: TGTGCCACCCAGGTACAGGTTTCTGGGGCCAACGTCCTGACTTTC
V: TRBV6-4; J: TRBJ1-6; size: few; D: TRBD1; CDR3: CASSAVGTGDSPLHF; DNA: TGTGCCAGCAGCGCGGTGGGGACAGGGGACTCACCCCTCCACTTT
V: TRBV14; J: TRBJ1-1; size: .; D: .; CDR3: CASSFPGPEGAFF; DNA: TGTGCCAGCAGCTTTCCCGGCCCGGAGGGAGCTTTCTTT
V: TRBV7-3; J: TRBJ2-2; size: .; D: .; CDR3: CASRPDTNTGELFF; DNA: TGTGCCAGCAGACCCGACACGAACACCGGGGAGCTGTTTTTT
V: TRBV5-1; J: TRBJ1-1; size: many; D: .; CDR3: CASSLGWVNTEAFF; DNA: TGCGCCAGCAGCTTGGGATGGGTGAACACTGAAGCTTTCTTT
V: TRBV20-1; J: TRBJ1-2; size: few; D: .; CDR3: CSARAYGYTF; DNA: TGCAGTGCTAGGGCTTATGGCTACACCTTC
V: TRBV7-2; J: TRBJ2-5; size: .; D: TRBD2; CDR3: CASSPRLAGAYQETQYF; DNA: TGTGCCAGCAGCCCAAGACTAGCGGGGGCCTACCAAGAGACCCAGTACTTC
V: TRBV24-1; J: TRBJ2-2; size: many; D: .; CDR3: CATSASGGELFF; DNA: TGTGCCACCAGTGCCTCCGGAGGGGAGCTGTTTTTT
V: TRBV12-3/TRBV12-4; J: TRBJ1-1; size: few; D: .; CDR3: CASLRVNTEAFF; DNA: TGTGCCAGCCTACGAGTGAACACTGAAGCTTTCTTT
V: TRBV7-2; J: TRBJ2-2; size: few; D: TRBD1; CDR3: CASSTTTGTTGELFF; DNA: TGTGCCAGCAGCACAACGACAGGGACCACCGGGGAGCTGTTTTTT
V: TRBV3-1; J: TRBJ2-5; size: few; D: .; CDR3: CASSPWDSQAETQYF; DNA: TGTGCCAGCAGCCCATGGGACTCACAGGCAGAGACCCAGTACTTC
V: TRBV20-1; J: TRBJ2-3; size: .; D: .; CDR3: CSARDYRGTDTQYF; DNA: TGCAGTGCTAGAGATTACAGAGGCACAGATACGCAGTATTTT